This T cell receptor (beta chain) was identified during a study of blood T cell repertoires in COVID-19 (TCRdb year 2020). Notes on the research overall: Samples from collaborators originated in the United States, Italy and Spain and spanned both the acute and convalescent phases of COVID-19. Where HLA class I and class II types were available, the types were taken from metadata supplied by the sample provider, not from assay-based typing. Nearly every sample came with metadata listing a de-identified subject ID, COVID-19 status, age in years and sex. Subjects who had been exposed to COVID-19, were actively infected with it, or had recovered from it provided the deeply sampled blood TCRbeta repertoires that made up the dataset. A freely available public database, intended as a resource for researchers studying the immune response to SARS-CoV-2, is where the repertoires were released. The samples were drawn from two sources: the first 160 participants of the ongoing ImmuneRACE study, and over 1,000 subjects contributed by 6 global collaborators. The prospective study material was composed of cDNA or gDNA derived from T cells, B-cell-depleted T cells, or PBMCs. General findings and caveats noted by the study authors: How much clinical and demographic metadata was included differed by source and by participant, and the metadata was provided uncurated.

In the case of this clone: Its cognate antigen has yet to be identified. Qualities for individual bases were not recorded, and no much larger clone is one base off.

For CDR1 and CDR2, the germline V gene (reference sequence) lists LNHNV and YYDKDF. The trim is 8 bases for V and 1 base for J, with a gap of 8 bases between the germline ends. Spanning cysteine to phenylalanine, the CDR3 consists of 13 amino acids. CDR3 DNA only is kept here, 39 bases in frame from base 1. TCRbeta CDR3 regions were amplified from genomic DNA by means of the immunoSEQ Assay, a bias-controlled multiplex PCR. The paper's processing steps were these. Within the assay, amplification of reference gene primers was used to estimate how many nucleated cells each sample contained. Sequence reads were collapsed and filtered to measure the absolute abundance of every unique TCRbeta CDR3 rearrangement. For each sample, productive Simpson clonality was calculated as the square root of Simpson's diversity index over productive rearrangements. As stored in TCRdb, this immuneACCESS dataset retains in-frame rearrangements with V and J assigned. A fraction of the clones does not appear; measured against another copy, unresolved V genes explain less than half of the discrepancy, and the remainder lacks a known reason. V and J calls and clone size follow that table, whereas D and trimming were derived from the DNA. The sample table lists about 120,000 clones, 70% to 90% of them with a count of one. Approximately 10% of the sample is in the top ten clones.

The collaborating institutions used their own protocols to collect whole blood in K2EDTA tubes. For TCRbeta analysis, collaborators shipped samples as frozen whole blood, isolated PBMCs, or DNA extracted from either of those sample types. The rearranged segments are TRBV15 and TRBJ1-4; no D gene call is confident. The sequenced sample was peripheral blood. The receptor comes from a man aged 50-59 years with acute or convalescent COVID-19. The encoded CDR3 is CATHSLTNEKLFF. The nucleotide sequence is given as TGTGCCACCCACAGTCTAACTAATGAAAAACTGTTTTTT.